The sequence of this TCR beta chain was determined in a study of control samples from healthy donors and cancer patients. CDR1 is MNHEY and CDR2 is SMNVEV in the germline V gene (reference sequence). V lost 4 bases and J lost 2, with 9 bases in between. The CDR3 contains 14 residues. The method was immunoSEQ multiplex PCR; TCRdb's version includes in-frame clones alone and lacks a portion of them. The sample lists approximately 130,000 clones, more than 80% occurring once. The rearrangement links TRBV27 to TRBJ1-5; D is ambiguous. The receptor comes from a man aged 45-65 years in good health. Sequencing used blood. This CDR3 is CASSSQAGNQPQHF. Written as DNA, the CDR3 is TGTGCCAGCAGTTCCCAGGCGGGCAATCAGCCCCAGCATTTT.